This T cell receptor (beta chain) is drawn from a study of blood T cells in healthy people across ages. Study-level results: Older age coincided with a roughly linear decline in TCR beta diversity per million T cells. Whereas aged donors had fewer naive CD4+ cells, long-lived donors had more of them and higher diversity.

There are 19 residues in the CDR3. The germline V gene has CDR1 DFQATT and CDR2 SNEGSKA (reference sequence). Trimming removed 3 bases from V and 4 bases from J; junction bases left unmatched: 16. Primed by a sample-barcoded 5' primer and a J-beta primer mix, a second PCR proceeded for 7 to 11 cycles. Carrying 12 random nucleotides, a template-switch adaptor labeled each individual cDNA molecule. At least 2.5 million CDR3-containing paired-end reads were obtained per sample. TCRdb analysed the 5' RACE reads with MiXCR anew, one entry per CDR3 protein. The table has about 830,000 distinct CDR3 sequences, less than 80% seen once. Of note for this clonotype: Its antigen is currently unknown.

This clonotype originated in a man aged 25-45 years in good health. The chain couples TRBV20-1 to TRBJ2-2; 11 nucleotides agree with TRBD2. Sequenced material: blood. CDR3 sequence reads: CSASAVAGGLGASTGELFF. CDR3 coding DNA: TGCAGTGCTAGTGCAGTAGCGGGGGGGCTAGGAGCGAGCACCGGGGAGCTGTTTTTT.